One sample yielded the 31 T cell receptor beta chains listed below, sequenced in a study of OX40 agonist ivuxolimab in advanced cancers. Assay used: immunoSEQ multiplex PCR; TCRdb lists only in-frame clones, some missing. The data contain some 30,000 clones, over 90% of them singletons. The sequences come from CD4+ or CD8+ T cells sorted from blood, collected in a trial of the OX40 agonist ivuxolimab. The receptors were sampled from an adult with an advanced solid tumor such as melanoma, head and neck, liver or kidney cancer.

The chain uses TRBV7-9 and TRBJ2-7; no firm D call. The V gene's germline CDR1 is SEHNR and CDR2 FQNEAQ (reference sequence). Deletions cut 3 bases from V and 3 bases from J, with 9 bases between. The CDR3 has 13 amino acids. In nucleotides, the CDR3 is TGTGCCAGCAGCTTTGGCAGCAACTACGAGCAGTACTTC. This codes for CASSFGSNYEQYF. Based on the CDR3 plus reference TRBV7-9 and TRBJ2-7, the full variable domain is DTGVSQNPRHKITKRGQNVTFRCDPISEHNRLYWYRQTLGQGPEFLTYFQNEAQLEKSRLLSDRFSAERPKGSFSTLEIQRTEQGDSAMYLCASSFGSNYEQYFGPGTRLTVT.

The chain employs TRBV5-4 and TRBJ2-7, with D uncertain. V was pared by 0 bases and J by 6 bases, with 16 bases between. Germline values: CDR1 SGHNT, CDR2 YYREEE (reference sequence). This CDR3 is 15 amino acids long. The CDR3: CASSLELRMGIEQYF. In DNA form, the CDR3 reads TGTGCCAGCAGCTTGGAGCTCAGGATGGGTATCGAGCAGTACTTC. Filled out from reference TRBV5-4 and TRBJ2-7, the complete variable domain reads ETGVTQSPTHLIKTRGQQVTLRCSSQSGHNTVSWYQQALGQGPQFIFQYYREEENGRGNFPPRFSGLQFPNYSSELNVNALELDDSALYLCASSLELRMGIEQYFGPGTRLTVT.

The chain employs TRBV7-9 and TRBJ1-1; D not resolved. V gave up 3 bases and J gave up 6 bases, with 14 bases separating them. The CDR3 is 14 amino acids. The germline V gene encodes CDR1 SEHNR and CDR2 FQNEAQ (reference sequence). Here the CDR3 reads CASSLGGMRPEAFF. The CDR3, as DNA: TGTGCCAGCAGCTTGGGAGGGATGCGGCCTGAAGCTTTCTTT.

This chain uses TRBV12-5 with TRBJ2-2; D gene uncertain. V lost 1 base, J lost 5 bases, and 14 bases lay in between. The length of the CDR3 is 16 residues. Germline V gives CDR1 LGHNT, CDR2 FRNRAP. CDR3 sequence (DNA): TGTGCTAGTGGTTTGGACCTAAAGATGCGTACCGGGGAGCTGTTTTTT. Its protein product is CASGLDLKMRTGELFF.

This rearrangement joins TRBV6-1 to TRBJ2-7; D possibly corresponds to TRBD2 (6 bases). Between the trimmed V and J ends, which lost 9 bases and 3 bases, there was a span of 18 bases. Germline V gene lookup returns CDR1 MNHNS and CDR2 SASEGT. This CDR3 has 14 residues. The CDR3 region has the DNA TGTGCCAGTAAGATACGGGACTCTCACTACGAGCAGTACTTC. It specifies CASKIRDSHYEQYF.

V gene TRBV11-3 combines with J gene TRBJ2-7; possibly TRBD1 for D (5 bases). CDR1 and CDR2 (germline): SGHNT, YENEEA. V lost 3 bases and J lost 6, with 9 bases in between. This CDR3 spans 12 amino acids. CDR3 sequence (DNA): TGTGCCAGCAGCTTTTATGGGGCCGAGCAGTACTTC. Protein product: CASSFYGAEQYF.

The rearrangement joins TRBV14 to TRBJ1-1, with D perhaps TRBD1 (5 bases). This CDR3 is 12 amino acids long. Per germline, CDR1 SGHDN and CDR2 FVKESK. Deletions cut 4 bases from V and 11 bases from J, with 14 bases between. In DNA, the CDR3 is TGTGCCAGCAGCCCGGGAGGGGACTTGGCTTTCTTT. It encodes CASSPGGDLAFF. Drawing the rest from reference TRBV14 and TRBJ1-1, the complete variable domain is EAGVTQFPSHSVIEKGQTVTLRCDPISGHDNLYWYRRVMGKEIKFLLHFVKESKQDESGMPNNRFLAERTGGTYSTLKVQPAELEDSGVYFCASSPGGDLAFFGQGTRLTVV.

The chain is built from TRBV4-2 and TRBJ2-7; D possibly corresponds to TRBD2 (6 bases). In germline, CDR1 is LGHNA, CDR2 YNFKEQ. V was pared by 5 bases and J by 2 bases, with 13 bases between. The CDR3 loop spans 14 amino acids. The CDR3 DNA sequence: TGTGCCAGCAGCTTGGGAGGCAACACCTACGAGCAGTACTTC. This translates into CASSLGGNTYEQYF.

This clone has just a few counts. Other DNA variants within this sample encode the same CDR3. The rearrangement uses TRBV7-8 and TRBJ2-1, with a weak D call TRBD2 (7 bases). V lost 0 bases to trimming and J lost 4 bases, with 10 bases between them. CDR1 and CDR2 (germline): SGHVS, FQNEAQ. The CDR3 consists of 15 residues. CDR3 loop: CASSLAGRGYNEQFF. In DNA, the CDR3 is TGTGCCAGCAGCTTAGCGGGGAGGGGGTACAATGAGCAGTTCTTC.

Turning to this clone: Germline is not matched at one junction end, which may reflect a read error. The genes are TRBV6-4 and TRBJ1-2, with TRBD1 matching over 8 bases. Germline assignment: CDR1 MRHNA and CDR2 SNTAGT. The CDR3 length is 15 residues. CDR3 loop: CASSDPGTGVYGHTF. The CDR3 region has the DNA TGTGCCAGCAGTGACCCCGGGACAGGTGTCTATGGCCACACCTTC.

This CDR3 is CASSSHNRGGTWETQYF. The CDR3 DNA reads TGTGCCAGCAGCTCCCACAACAGGGGGGGAACCTGGGAGACCCAGTACTTC. The V call is TRBV11-3, the J call TRBJ2-5; a weak D match, TRBD1 (8 bases). The CDR3 extends over 17 amino acids. V dropped 4 bases and J dropped 5 bases, with 23 bases sitting between them. The germline V gene has CDR1 SGHNT and CDR2 YENEEA.

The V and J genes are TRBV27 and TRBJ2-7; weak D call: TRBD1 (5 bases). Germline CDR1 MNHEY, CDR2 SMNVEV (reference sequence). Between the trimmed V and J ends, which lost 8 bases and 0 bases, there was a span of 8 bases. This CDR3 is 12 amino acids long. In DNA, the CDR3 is TGTGCCAGCGGGGCCCTCTCCTACGAGCAGTACTTC. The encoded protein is CASGALSYEQYF.

CDR3 sequence (DNA): TGTGCCAGCATTGAACCCCCGGGACACTTCTCCTACGAGCAGTACTTC. Translated, it gives CASIEPPGHFSYEQYF. The chain joins TRBV7-4 to TRBJ2-7; a possible D gene is TRBD1 (6 bases). The V end lost 7 bases, the J end lost 0 bases, and 19 bases lay between the germline ends. Looked up from germline, CDR1 is SGHVT and CDR2 is SQSDAQ. This CDR3 is 16 amino acids long.

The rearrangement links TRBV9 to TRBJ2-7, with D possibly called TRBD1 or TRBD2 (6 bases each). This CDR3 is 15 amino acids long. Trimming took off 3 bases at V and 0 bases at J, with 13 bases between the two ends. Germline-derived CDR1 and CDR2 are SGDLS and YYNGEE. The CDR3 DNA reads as TGTGCCAGCAGCGAGGGGGACTCTAGCTCCTACGAGCAGTACTTC. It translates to CASSEGDSSSYEQYF.

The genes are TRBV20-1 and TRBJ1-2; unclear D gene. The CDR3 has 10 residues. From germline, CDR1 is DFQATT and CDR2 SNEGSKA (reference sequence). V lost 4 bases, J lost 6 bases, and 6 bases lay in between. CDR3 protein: CSAISDGYTF. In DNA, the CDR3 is TGCAGTGCTATTTCGGATGGCTACACCTTC.

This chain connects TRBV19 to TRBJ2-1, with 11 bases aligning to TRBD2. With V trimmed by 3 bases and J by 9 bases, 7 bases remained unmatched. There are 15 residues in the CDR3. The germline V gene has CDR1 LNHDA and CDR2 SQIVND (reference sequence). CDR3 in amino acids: CASSILAGGVGEQFF. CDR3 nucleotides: TGTGCCAGTAGTATCTTAGCGGGGGGGGTAGGTGAGCAGTTCTTC.

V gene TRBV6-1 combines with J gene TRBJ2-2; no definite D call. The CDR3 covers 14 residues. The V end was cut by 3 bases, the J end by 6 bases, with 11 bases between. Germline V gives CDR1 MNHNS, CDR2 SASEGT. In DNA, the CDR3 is TGTGCCAGCAGTGATTTGGTGGTAGCCGGGGAGCTGTTTTTT. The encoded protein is CASSDLVVAGELFF.

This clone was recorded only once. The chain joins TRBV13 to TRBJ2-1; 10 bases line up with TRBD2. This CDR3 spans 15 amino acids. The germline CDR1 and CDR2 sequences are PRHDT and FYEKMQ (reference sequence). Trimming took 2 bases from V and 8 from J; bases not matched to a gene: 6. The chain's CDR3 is CASSLRLAGVDEQFF. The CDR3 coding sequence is TGTGCCAGCAGCTTACGTCTAGCGGGGGTGGATGAGCAGTTCTTC.

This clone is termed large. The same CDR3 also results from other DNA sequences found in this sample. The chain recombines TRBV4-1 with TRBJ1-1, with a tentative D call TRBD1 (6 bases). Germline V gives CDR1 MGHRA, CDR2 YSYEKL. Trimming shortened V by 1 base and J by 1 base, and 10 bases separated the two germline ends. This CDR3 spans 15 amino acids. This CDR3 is CASSQGGPANTEAFF. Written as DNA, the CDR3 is TGCGCCAGCAGCCAAGGGGGGCCCGCGAACACTGAAGCTTTCTTT.

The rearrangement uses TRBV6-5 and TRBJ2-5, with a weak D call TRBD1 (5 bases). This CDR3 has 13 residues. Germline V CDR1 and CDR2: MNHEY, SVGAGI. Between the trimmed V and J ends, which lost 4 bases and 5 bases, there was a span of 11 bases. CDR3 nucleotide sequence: TGTGCCAGCAGTTTAGGACAATGGGAGACCCAGTACTTC. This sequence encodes CASSLGQWETQYF.

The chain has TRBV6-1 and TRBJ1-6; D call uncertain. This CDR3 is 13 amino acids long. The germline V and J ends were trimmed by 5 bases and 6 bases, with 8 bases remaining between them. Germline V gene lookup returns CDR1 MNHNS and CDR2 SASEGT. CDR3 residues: CASSPTSNSPLHF. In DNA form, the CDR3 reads TGTGCCAGCAGTCCGACCTCTAATTCACCCCTCCACTTT.

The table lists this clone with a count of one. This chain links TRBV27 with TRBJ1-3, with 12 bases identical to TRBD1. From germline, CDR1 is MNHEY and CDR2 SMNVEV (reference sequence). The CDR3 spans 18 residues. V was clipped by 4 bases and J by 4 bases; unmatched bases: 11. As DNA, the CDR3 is TGTGCCAGCAGTTCGTCTTCGGGACAGGGGGCAGGGGGAAACACCATATATTTT. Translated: CASSSSSGQGAGGNTIYF.

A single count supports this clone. The CDR3 sequence is CASSLGPSKPQHF. The CDR3 DNA reads as TGTGCCAGCAGCTTAGGCCCAAGTAAGCCCCAGCATTTT. The V gene is TRBV7-9, the J gene TRBJ1-5; no clear D. This CDR3 contains 13 residues. Germline V lookup: CDR1 SEHNR, CDR2 FQNEAQ (reference sequence). Deletions cut 1 base from V and 8 bases from J, with 9 bases between.

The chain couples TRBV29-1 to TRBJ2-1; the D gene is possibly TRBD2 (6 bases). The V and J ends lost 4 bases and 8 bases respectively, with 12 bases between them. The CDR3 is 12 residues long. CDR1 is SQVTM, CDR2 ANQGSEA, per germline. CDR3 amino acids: CSVVLGTDEQFF. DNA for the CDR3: TGCAGCGTTGTTCTCGGGACTGATGAGCAGTTCTTC.

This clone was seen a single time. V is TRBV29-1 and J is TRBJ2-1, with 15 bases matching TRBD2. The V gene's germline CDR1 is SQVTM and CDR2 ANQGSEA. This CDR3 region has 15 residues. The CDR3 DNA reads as TGCGGACTAGCGGGAGGGCCTTCTAAAAGCAATGAGCAGTTCTTC. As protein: CGLAGGPSKSNEQFF.

CDR3 region: CASRTTGGGYEQYF. In DNA, the CDR3 is TGTGCCAGCAGAACGACAGGGGGAGGCTACGAGCAGTACTTC. J is TRBJ2-7 and V is TRBV27; 9 bases match TRBD1. Per germline, CDR1 MNHEY and CDR2 SMNVEV (reference sequence). The J segment lost 3 bases and the V segment lost 6 bases, leaving 6 bases of the junction unmatched. The length of the CDR3 is 14 residues.

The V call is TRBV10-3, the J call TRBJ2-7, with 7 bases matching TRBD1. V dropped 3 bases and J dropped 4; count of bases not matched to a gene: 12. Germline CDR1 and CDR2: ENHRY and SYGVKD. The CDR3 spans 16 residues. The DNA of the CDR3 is TGTGCCATCAGTGACTACCGGACAGGCGCTAGATACGAGCAGTACTTC. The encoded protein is CAISDYRTGARYEQYF.

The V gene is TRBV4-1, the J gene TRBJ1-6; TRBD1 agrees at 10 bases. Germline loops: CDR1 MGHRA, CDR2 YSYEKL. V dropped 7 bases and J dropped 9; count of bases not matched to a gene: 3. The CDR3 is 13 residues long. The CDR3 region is CASKGTGVSPLHF. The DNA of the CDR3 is TGCGCCAGCAAGGGGACAGGGGTTTCACCCCTCCACTTT.

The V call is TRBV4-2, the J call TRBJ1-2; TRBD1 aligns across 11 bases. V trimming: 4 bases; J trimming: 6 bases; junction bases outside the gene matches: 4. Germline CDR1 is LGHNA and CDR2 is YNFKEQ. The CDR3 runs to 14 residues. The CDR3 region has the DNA TGTGCCAGCAGCCCAGGACAGGGGGCTCATGGCTACACCTTC. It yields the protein CASSPGQGAHGYTF.

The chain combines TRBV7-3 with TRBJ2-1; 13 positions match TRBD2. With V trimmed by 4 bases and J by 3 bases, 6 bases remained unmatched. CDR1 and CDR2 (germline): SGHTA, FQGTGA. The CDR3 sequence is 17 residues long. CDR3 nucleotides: TGTGCCAGCAGCTCCGGGACTAGCGGGATGGGCTACAATGAGCAGTTCTTC. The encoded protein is CASSSGTSGMGYNEQFF.

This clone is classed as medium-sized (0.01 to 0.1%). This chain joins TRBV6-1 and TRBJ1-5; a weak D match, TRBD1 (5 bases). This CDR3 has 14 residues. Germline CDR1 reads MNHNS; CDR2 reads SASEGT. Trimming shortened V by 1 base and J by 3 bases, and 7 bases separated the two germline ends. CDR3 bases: TGTGCCAGCAGTGAAGACAGGACCAATCAGCCCCAGCATTTT. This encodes CASSEDRTNQPQHF.